This T cell receptor beta chain was recovered during a study of blood T cell repertoires in COVID-19. Whole-study context: COVID-19 samples from acute and convalescent phases originated in the United States, Italy and Spain. Sample material is recorded as cDNA or gDNA derived from T cells, B-cell-depleted T cells, or PBMCs.

Original methodology: How many nucleated cells were present was estimated from reference gene primer amplification. The assay was immunoSEQ multiplex PCR, and TCRdb's table has in-frame clones only and misses some. That table supplies the V and J calls and clone size; D and trimming were determined from the DNA. The sample includes 150,000 to 200,000 clones, roughly 85% of them seen just once. The CDR3 runs 18 residues. Germline V lookup: CDR1 MDHEN, CDR2 SYDVKM. V shed 4 bases, J shed 4 bases, and the junction held 16 bases outside the gene matches. This chain connects TRBV28 to TRBJ2-5, with 9 nucleotides matching TRBD1. The sequence was obtained from a man aged 35 to 55 with acute or convalescent COVID-19. The sample taken for sequencing was peripheral blood. The CDR3 here is CASSSGRGDRASVETQYF. The DNA for the CDR3 is TGTGCCAGCAGTTCAGGTCGGGGGGACAGGGCTTCGGTAGAGACCCAGTACTTC.